This T cell receptor beta chain was observed in a study of a mutant IDH1 vaccine in newly diagnosed glioma. The study, taken as a whole, reports: Pseudoprogression apparently lacked any relation to changes in top peripheral T cell clonotypes.

About this clone itself: Its target is not known.

Time point reported: week 35, safety follow-up. It was 300 ug of mutant IDH1 20-mer peptide that made up each vaccine dose, given with topical imiquimod. Across weeks 1, 3, 5, 7, 11, 15, 19 and 23, patients received a vaccination each time, eight in all. Germline CDR1 and CDR2: MDHEN and SYDVKM. This CDR3 has 12 amino acids. Trimming shortened V by 3 bases and J by 5 bases, and 7 bases separated the two germline ends. TCRdb's copy holds only in-frame clones and misses some; the assay was immunoSEQ multiplex PCR. The sample yields some 60,000 clones, roughly 79% seen once. The source material was PBMCs, sampled from a glioma patient whose treatment included an IDH1 peptide vaccine. The chain has TRBV28 and TRBJ1-1, with no clear D. The sequence was obtained from a man aged 40-50 years with glioma. The CDR3 DNA is TGTGCCAGCAGTTTGAGGGAAACTGAAGCTTTCTTT. It yields the protein CASSLRETEAFF.